A selection of T cell receptor beta chains follows, all from one sample in a study of T cells in Graves' hyperthyroidism and ophthalmopathy. One entry per CDR3 protein results from TCRdb running MiXCR on the multiplex PCR reads. This sample has some 400,000 distinct CDR3 sequences, with approximately 15% found just once. Sequenced: blood. Source of these receptors: an older woman with Graves' hyperthyroidism. CDR3s include the opening cysteine and the closing phenylalanine or tryptophan. The D gene is left open where the match is weak. Where a row states a size, it is once, few, many or the class of an expanded clone; other rows omit it.

J,size,V,D,CDR3,DNA
TRBJ2-7,many,TRBV7-3,TRBD1,CASSLSGTGGALGEQYF,TGTGCCAGCAGCTTGTCCGGGACAGGGGGCGCCTTGGGCGAGCAGTACTTC
TRBJ2-7,many,TRBV28,-,CASSQLGDIYEQYF,TGTGCCAGCAGTCAACTCGGGGACATCTACGAGCAGTACTTC
TRBJ2-7,-,TRBV6-2/TRBV6-3,-,CASSQAGQQLREQYF,TGTGCCAGCAGTCAAGCGGGACAGCAGCTACGAGAGCAGTACTTC
TRBJ2-7,-,TRBV11-2,TRBD1,CASSPRPGTGRYEQYF,TGCGCCAGCAGCCCGCGTCCCGGGACAGGGAGATACGAGCAGTACTTC
TRBJ2-1,large,TRBV11-2,-,CASSLELAITYEQFF,TGTGCCAGCAGCTTAGAATTAGCCATAACCTATGAGCAGTTCTTC
TRBJ1-5,-,TRBV19,-,CASSIPVYSNQPQHF,TGTGCCAGTAGTATCCCCGTTTATAGCAATCAGCCCCAGCATTTT
TRBJ2-7,-,TRBV6-2/TRBV6-3,-,CASSYSGDHEQYF,TGTGCCAGCAGTTACTCGGGGGACCACGAGCAGTACTTC
TRBJ2-7,many,TRBV7-9,-,CASSSWGDGSLSYEQYF,TGTGCCAGCAGCTCGTGGGGGGACGGGAGCCTCTCCTACGAGCAGTACTTC
TRBJ1-3,-,TRBV4-1,-,CASSQERVSSGNTIYF,TGCGCCAGCAGCCAAGAACGCGTCAGCTCTGGAAACACCATATATTTT
TRBJ2-2,-,TRBV5-1,TRBD2,CASSLVSGRMTGELFF,TGCGCCAGCAGCTTGGTTAGCGGGAGAATGACCGGGGAGCTGTTTTTT
TRBJ1-2,-,TRBV28,-,CASRGDLRGYGYTF,TGTGCCAGCAGGGGAGATTTACGAGGCTATGGCTACACCTTC
TRBJ2-3,few,TRBV24-1,TRBD2,CATRASGSSTDTQYF,TGTGCCACCCGGGCTAGCGGATCTAGCACAGATACGCAGTATTTT
TRBJ2-1,many,TRBV2,TRBD2,CASGTSGRFGNEQFF,TGTGCCAGCGGGACTAGCGGGAGATTTGGGAATGAGCAGTTCTTC
TRBJ1-5,many,TRBV20-1,-,CSAGGWDQPQHF,TGCAGTGCCGGGGGGTGGGATCAGCCCCAGCATTTT